This T cell receptor (beta chain) was recovered during a study of shared clonotypes between healthy human individuals. In the study overall: Researchers drew samples from a couple of women and a few men aged 18 to 49.

Caucasian adults residing in Nashville, Tennessee made up all the donors. The split of CD4+ cells yielded CD45RA+ naive and CD45RA-negative memory subsets. This CDR3 has 14 amino acids. V lost 2 bases, J lost 5 bases, and 13 bases lay in between. Germline V CDR1 and CDR2: KGHSH, LQKENI. Produced via immunoSEQ multiplex PCR; TCRdb's table is partial and in-frame only. The sample gives 2 million to 2.5 million clones, 80% to 95% of which show up once; around 0.35% is in the top ten. This rearrangement joins TRBV18 to TRBJ2-7; no clear D gene. Sequences were obtained from naive CD4+ T cells from PBMCs. This sample's subset: CD45RA+ positively selected. This sequence was found in a man between 18 and 29 years old in good health. Some clones in this sample may be carry-over from other donors' samples. This CDR3 reads CASSPTQTGNEQYF. CDR3 bases: TGTGCCAGCTCACCAACCCAGACGGGCAACGAGCAGTACTTC. Variable domain in full (rest from reference TRBV18 and TRBJ2-7): NAGVMQNPRHLVRRRGQEARLRCSPMKGHSHVYWYRQLPEEGLKFMVYLQKENIIDESGMPKERFSAEFPKEGPSILRIQQVVRGDSAAYFCASSPTQTGNEQYFGPGTRLTVT.